Listed here are 25 T cell receptor beta chains from one sample, sequenced in a study of cytomegalovirus exposure and HLA in healthy donors. The PCR used 60 Vbeta and 13 Jbeta primers. Data came from immunoSEQ multiplex PCR; TCRdb stores just in-frame clones and leaves some out. The sample shows fewer than 250,000 clones, about 80% of them seen only once. The sample taken for sequencing was PBMCs. The receptors derive from a middle-aged man in good health and CMV-seropositive.

The chain couples TRBV4-1 to TRBJ1-2; 9 nucleotides line up with TRBD1. V lost 0 bases, J lost 3 bases, and 8 bases stayed unmatched. This CDR3 contains 17 residues. Germline assignment: CDR1 MGHRA and CDR2 YSYEKL. CDR3 residues: CASSQETPDRGYYGYTF. CDR3 coding DNA: TGCGCCAGCAGCCAAGAGACCCCGGACAGGGGTTACTATGGCTACACCTTC.

The CDR3 sequence: CASSLAGFYEQYV. In DNA form, the CDR3 reads TGTGCCAGCAGCTTAGCAGGGTTCTACGAGCAGTACGTC. This chain links TRBV13 with TRBJ2-7; tentative D call: TRBD1 (5 bases). Trimming shortened V by 1 base and J by 3 bases, and 7 bases separated the two germline ends. The V gene's germline CDR1 is PRHDT and CDR2 FYEKMQ (reference sequence). The CDR3 extends over 13 amino acids.

This rearrangement joins TRBV18 to TRBJ2-6; possibly TRBD2 for D (6 bases). The length of the CDR3 is 15 residues. Trimming shortened V by 3 bases and J by 3 bases, and 9 bases separated the two germline ends. CDR1 KGHSH and CDR2 LQKENI come from the germline V gene. The CDR3 region is CASSPSGVGANVLTF. The CDR3 DNA reads as TGTGCCAGCTCACCGTCGGGGGTTGGGGCCAACGTCCTGACTTTC.

The chain is built from TRBV4-1 and TRBJ2-5; D may be TRBD2 (6 bases). Trimming pared 0 bases from V and 1 base from J, leaving 12 bases between. This CDR3 spans 16 amino acids. The germline V gene encodes CDR1 MGHRA and CDR2 YSYEKL. In DNA, the CDR3 is TGCGCCAGCAGCCAAGATTCTTTTAGCGGCCAAGAGACCCAGTACTTC. Protein: CASSQDSFSGQETQYF.

V gene TRBV7-3 combines with J gene TRBJ2-1; TRBD1 is a possible D gene (6 bases). Trimming took 2 bases from V and 2 from J, leaving 13 bases between them. Germline CDR1 SGHTA, CDR2 FQGTGA. This CDR3 contains 16 residues. CDR3 loop: CASSLLGGAPYNEQFF. CDR3 coding DNA: TGTGCCAGCAGCTTACTAGGGGGAGCCCCCTACAATGAGCAGTTCTTC.

J is TRBJ1-3 and V is TRBV19; TRBD1 matches 7 bases. CDR1 LNHDA and CDR2 SQIVND come from the germline V gene (reference sequence). The trim removed 6 bases at V and 9 bases at J, leaving 2 bases unmatched. This CDR3 has 11 amino acids. The CDR3 region is CASSQGGTIYF. DNA of the CDR3: TGTGCCAGTAGCCAGGGGGGCACCATATATTTT.

The chain combines TRBV7-9 with TRBJ2-3; 9 nucleotides agree with TRBD2. J lost 0 bases, V lost 5 bases, and 9 bases had no gene match. In germline, CDR1 is SEHNR, CDR2 FQNEAQ (reference sequence). CDR3 length: 17 amino acids. The CDR3 region is CASSGYGTSLSTDTQYF. The DNA of the CDR3 is TGTGCCAGCAGCGGTTACGGGACTAGCCTAAGCACAGATACGCAGTATTTT.

The chain uses TRBV27 and TRBJ1-1; D unclear. The ends were cut back, 9 bases at V and 1 base at J, with 21 bases in the middle. Germline CDR1 is MNHEY and CDR2 is SMNVEV (reference sequence). There are 16 residues in the CDR3. CDR3 protein: CASRFNWGVGNTEAFF. The CDR3 DNA reads as TGTGCCAGTCGGTTCAATTGGGGAGTGGGGAACACTGAAGCTTTCTTT.

This chain links TRBV25-1 with TRBJ2-7; D unclear. This CDR3 is 13 amino acids long. V dropped 1 base and J dropped 12 bases, with 16 bases sitting between them. CDR1 and CDR2 from the germline V gene are MGHDK and SYGVNS. The CDR3 DNA is TGTGCCAGCAGTGAATTACCGGTAGCATGGTCGTACTTC. Translation gives CASSELPVAWSYF.

The chain recombines TRBV7-3 with TRBJ1-2; TRBD1 agrees at 11 bases. CDR1 and CDR2 from the germline V gene are SGHTA and FQGTGA. This CDR3 spans 15 amino acids. The J segment lost 2 bases and the V segment lost 5 bases, leaving 4 bases of the junction unmatched. Here the CDR3 reads CASSPGQGENYGYTF. The CDR3, as DNA: TGTGCCAGCAGCCCGGGACAGGGGGAAAACTATGGCTACACCTTC.

The chain couples TRBV7-3 to TRBJ2-2; D may be TRBD1 (6 bases). The CDR3 totals 16 residues. The V and J ends lost 3 bases and 9 bases respectively, with 20 bases between them. Germline values: CDR1 SGHTA, CDR2 FQGTGA. Written as DNA, the CDR3 is TGTGCCAGCAGCTTCCAAGTCGGACAGTTCGGGAGGGAGCTGTTTTTT. It encodes CASSFQVGQFGRELFF.

In the case of this clone: At one end the junction does not follow the germline gene, possibly because of a read error. The chain couples TRBV5-6 to TRBJ2-1, with TRBD2 matching over 7 bases. The CDR3 has 14 residues. Germline lookup yields CDR1 SGHDT and CDR2 YYEEEE. CDR3 bases: TGTGCCAGCAGTTTGGGGACTATATACAATGAGCAGTTCTTC. As protein: CASSLGTIYNEQFF.

Only one count was recorded for this clone. The chain carries TRBV13 and TRBJ2-7; 7 nucleotides match TRBD1. CDR3 length: 15 residues. The germline CDR1 and CDR2 sequences are PRHDT and FYEKMQ (reference sequence). V lost 4 bases, J lost 2 bases, and 8 bases stayed unmatched. In DNA form, the CDR3 reads TGTGCCAGCAGCTCCTCCCGGGACAGCCCCTACGAGCAGTACTTC. Protein sequence: CASSSSRDSPYEQYF.

The chain carries TRBV28 and TRBJ1-2, with 11 bases identical to TRBD1. Germline CDR1 and CDR2: MDHEN and SYDVKM. The CDR3 totals 17 residues. Trimming removed 3 bases from V and 4 bases from J; junction bases left unmatched: 10. Here the CDR3 reads CASSLLGTGGSFYGYTF. In DNA form, the CDR3 reads TGTGCCAGCAGTTTGTTGGGGACAGGGGGAAGTTTCTATGGCTACACCTTC.

The CDR3 region is CSVAQGNLLSEQFF. The CDR3 DNA is TGCAGCGTTGCACAGGGTAATTTGCTAAGTGAGCAGTTCTTC. The chain links TRBV29-1 to TRBJ2-1, with D perhaps matching TRBD1 (6 bases). Trimming shortened V by 4 bases and J by 9 bases, and 19 bases separated the two germline ends. Germline CDR1 reads SQVTM; CDR2 reads ANQGSEA. The CDR3 contains 14 residues.

J is TRBJ1-1 and V is TRBV6-1, with D tentatively TRBD1 (5 bases). The CDR3 contains 11 residues. V lost 8 bases and J lost 11, with 15 bases in between. Per the germline V gene, CDR1 is MNHNS and CDR2 is SASEGT. The chain's CDR3 is CASLFGGTAFF. As DNA, the CDR3 is TGTGCCAGCCTCTTTGGGGGGACGGCTTTCTTT.

The chain carries TRBV19 and TRBJ2-1, with a possible D match to TRBD2 (5 bases). The CDR3 length is 14 residues. CDR1 is LNHDA, CDR2 SQIVND, per germline (reference sequence). The germline V and J ends were trimmed by 4 bases and 3 bases, with 10 bases remaining between them. The CDR3 reads CASSKAALYNEQFF. The CDR3 nucleotides are TGTGCCAGTAGTAAAGCGGCCCTCTACAATGAGCAGTTCTTC.

This clone was seen a handful of times. This chain uses TRBV6-1 with TRBJ1-4; D uncertain. The V end lost 4 bases, the J end lost 6 bases, and 9 bases lay between the germline ends. CDR1 MNHNS and CDR2 SASEGT come from the germline V gene. This CDR3 is 13 amino acids long. The CDR3 loop is CASSVGVYEKLFF. Written as DNA, the CDR3 is TGTGCCAGCAGTGTGGGAGTGTATGAAAAACTGTTTTTT.

V usage is TRBV7-8 and J usage is TRBJ2-1; 7 nucleotides align to TRBD2. V shed 0 bases and J 2 bases; nucleotides not matched to a gene: 1. This CDR3 has 15 amino acids. Germline values: CDR1 SGHVS, CDR2 FQNEAQ. In nucleotides, the CDR3 is TGTGCCAGCAGCTTAGCGGGAGGGCCCTACAATGAGCAGTTCTTC. Translation: CASSLAGGPYNEQFF.

The chain couples TRBV9 to TRBJ2-1, with 14 bases aligning to TRBD2. Trimming cost V 4 bases and J 7 bases; bases outside gene matches: 4. This CDR3 has 15 residues. Germline-derived CDR1 and CDR2 are SGDLS and YYNGEE. This CDR3 is CASSTGTSGSNEQFF. The CDR3 DNA sequence: TGTGCCAGCAGCACAGGGACTAGCGGGAGTAATGAGCAGTTCTTC.

V is TRBV2 and J is TRBJ1-2, with D tentatively TRBD1 (6 bases). V was clipped by 8 bases and J by 5 bases, with 18 bases between them. CDR3 length equals 14 residues. The germline V gene has CDR1 SNHLY and CDR2 FYNNEI. The CDR3 DNA is TGTGCCAGCTATACAGGGTTACAATTGTATGGCTACACCTTC. This sequence encodes CASYTGLQLYGYTF.

This clone has only one observation. The same CDR3 can be traced to other DNA sequences in this sample. The V call is TRBV7-9, the J call TRBJ2-7; D gene unclear. The CDR3 has 13 amino acids. CDR1 SEHNR and CDR2 FQNEAQ come from the germline V gene (reference sequence). V was shortened by 2 bases and J by 2 bases, with 7 bases between the two germline ends. CDR3 in amino acids: CASSLPGTYEQYF. The CDR3 nucleotides are TGTGCCAGCAGCTTACCGGGTACCTACGAGCAGTACTTC.

This clone was seen only once. The chain recombines TRBV10-3 with TRBJ2-7; no clear D gene. The V gene lost 4 bases and the J gene lost 3 bases, with 10 bases spanning the gap. The CDR3 spans 13 residues. Germline-derived CDR1 and CDR2 are ENHRY and SYGVKD. CDR3: CAISAAPNYEQYV. CDR3 DNA sequence: TGTGCCATCAGTGCGGCTCCTAACTACGAGCAGTACGTC.

The chain couples TRBV19 to TRBJ1-5, with D perhaps TRBD1 (5 bases). V dropped 8 bases and J dropped 9 bases, with 29 bases sitting between them. The length of the CDR3 is 17 residues. Germline V gene lookup returns CDR1 LNHDA and CDR2 SQIVND (reference sequence). DNA for the CDR3: TGTGCCAGTGATCGAAAGGATTTAGGACACACTGGACGGCCCCAGCATTTT. It codes for CASDRKDLGHTGRPQHF.

This chain uses TRBV10-3 with TRBJ2-7; 7 nucleotides agree with TRBD2. The CDR3 contains 11 residues. Per germline, CDR1 ENHRY and CDR2 SYGVKD. J gave up 2 bases and V 11 bases, and 3 bases lay outside the gene matches. The DNA for the CDR3 is TGTGCCGCGAGCGGGGCCTACGAGCAGTACTTC. It encodes CAASGAYEQYF.